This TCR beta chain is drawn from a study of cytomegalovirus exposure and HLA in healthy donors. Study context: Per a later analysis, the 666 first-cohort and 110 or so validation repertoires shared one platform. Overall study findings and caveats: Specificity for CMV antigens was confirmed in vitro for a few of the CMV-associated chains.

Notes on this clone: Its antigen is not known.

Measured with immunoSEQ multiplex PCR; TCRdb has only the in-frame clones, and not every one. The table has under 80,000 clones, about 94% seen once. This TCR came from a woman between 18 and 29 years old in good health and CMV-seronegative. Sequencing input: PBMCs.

CDR3 coding DNA: TGTGCCAGCAGTTCATACCGGGACAGGGGTTACGAGCAGTACTTC. Amino acid sequence: CASSSYRDRGYEQYF. This chain connects TRBV28 to TRBJ2-7, with TRBD1 matching 10 bases. J was trimmed by 4 bases and V by 4 bases; bases with no gene match: 7. CDR1 and CDR2 (germline): MDHEN, SYDVKM. CDR3 length: 15 amino acids.